These 17 T cell receptor beta chains were sequenced from one sample in a study of naive and memory T cell subsets. Two oligonucleotides, mixed equimolar, formed the beta constant-region primer covering TRBC1 and TRBC2. Ligated cDNA was amplified by four rounds of PCR with nested alpha and beta constant-region primers and SP2. TCRdb ran MiXCR on the UMI-ligation and nested PCR reads and lists one entry per CDR3 protein. The sample yields 25,000 to 40,000 distinct CDR3 sequences, less than 20% seen once. Source material: effector memory CD4+ T cells from blood. Subset here: effector memory, CD45RA- CD27-. The receptor source for this set is a human donor in good health.

V gene TRBV28 combines with J gene TRBJ1-3, with D tentatively TRBD1 (5 bases). V gave up 4 bases and J gave up 0 bases, with 13 bases separating them. This CDR3 is 16 amino acids long. CDR1 MDHEN and CDR2 SYDVKM come from the germline V gene. CDR3 nucleotide sequence: TGTGCCAGCAGTTCACAGGAGAAACCCTCTGGAAACACCATATATTTT. As protein: CASSSQEKPSGNTIYF.

This clonotype was seen more than once but under ten times. This sequence joins TRBV5-1 and TRBJ2-5, with 8 bases fitting TRBD1. Trimming took 0 bases from V and 5 from J; bases not matched to a gene: 6. Germline loops: CDR1 SGHRS, CDR2 YFSETQ. There are 15 residues in the CDR3. In DNA, the CDR3 is TGCGCCAGCAGCTTGGTGCCAGGGGGCGTGGAGACCCAGTACTTC. This gives the protein CASSLVPGGVETQYF. The full variable domain, rest sourced from reference TRBV5-1 and TRBJ2-5, is KAGVTQTPRYLIKTRGQQVTLSCSPISGHRSVSWYQQTPGQGLQFLFEYFSETQRNKGNFPGRFSGRQFSNSRSEMNVSTLELGDSALYLCASSLVPGGVETQYFGPGTRLLVL.

At least ten counts were recorded for this clonotype. The V and J genes are TRBV14 and TRBJ2-7; D not resolved. The germline gives CDR1 SGHDN, CDR2 FVKESK. Trimming removed 0 bases at V and 6 bases at J, with 12 bases between. The CDR3 spans 14 residues. The CDR3, as DNA: TGTGCCAGCAGCCAAGAGGCCACCCTAGGCGAGCAGTACTTC. Protein sequence: CASSQEATLGEQYF.

The V gene is TRBV7-9, the J gene TRBJ2-1, with 10 bases lining up with TRBD2. Germline lookup yields CDR1 SEHNR and CDR2 FQNEAQ (reference sequence). The CDR3 has 15 amino acids. V shed 4 bases, J shed 9 bases, and the junction held 9 bases outside the gene matches. The CDR3 bases are TGTGCCAGCAGCTCGAAGCGGGAGGGCCGCGGTGAGCAGTTCTTC. Its protein product is CASSSKREGRGEQFF.

Ten or more counts support this clonotype. The chain has TRBV5-6 and TRBJ2-7; D is undetermined. This CDR3 is 13 amino acids long. From germline, CDR1 is SGHDT and CDR2 YYEEEE. Trimming left V 2 bases short and J 0 bases short, with 6 bases between. CDR3 amino acids: CASSFPGSYEQYF. In nucleotides, the CDR3 is TGTGCCAGCAGCTTCCCAGGCTCCTACGAGCAGTACTTC.

This clonotype was detected ten times or more. The chain is built from TRBV2 and TRBJ2-5; 10 bases map to TRBD2. V lost 5 bases to trimming and J lost 4 bases; unmatched junction nucleotides: 7. The germline V gene encodes CDR1 SNHLY and CDR2 FYNNEI. CDR3 length: 15 residues. CDR3 DNA sequence: TGTGCCAGCAGTTCTAGCGGGAGATTCGGAGAGACCCAGTACTTC. This translates into CASSSSGRFGETQYF. The full variable domain, rest sourced from reference TRBV2 and TRBJ2-5, is EPEVTQTPSHQVTQMGQEVILRCVPISNHLYFYWYRQILGQKVEFLVSFYNNEISEKSEIFDDQFSVERPDGSNFTLKIRSTKLEDSAMYFCASSSSGRFGETQYFGPGTRLLVL.

This clonotype was seen ten or more times. The V and J genes are TRBV6-1 and TRBJ1-2; a possible D gene is TRBD1 (5 bases). The CDR3 length is 14 residues. Germline V CDR1 and CDR2: MNHNS, SASEGT. Trimming removed 6 bases at V and 2 bases at J, with 13 bases between. The CDR3 coding sequence is TGTGCCAGCAGATGGGGGGACGAAAACTATGGCTACACCTTC. As protein: CASRWGDENYGYTF.

The chain joins TRBV29-1 to TRBJ2-2, with 7 bases matching TRBD1. Trimming at V came to 4 bases and at J to 2 bases, leaving 7 bases not matched to a gene. This CDR3 region has 15 residues. CDR1 SQVTM and CDR2 ANQGSEA come from the germline V gene. CDR3 coding DNA: TGCAGCGTTGCCGAACAGGGGCTAAACACCGGGGAGCTGTTTTTT. This gives the protein CSVAEQGLNTGELFF.

Ten or more counts support this clonotype. This rearrangement joins TRBV28 to TRBJ1-1; TRBD1 agrees at 11 bases. Germline V lookup: CDR1 MDHEN, CDR2 SYDVKM. The CDR3 is 16 amino acids. V lost 6 bases, J lost 2 bases, and 8 bases stayed unmatched. The chain's CDR3 is CASRRTGGRGNTEAFF. CDR3 nucleotides: TGTGCCAGCAGACGGACAGGGGGCAGAGGAAACACTGAAGCTTTCTTT.

This clonotype was observed a few times. The chain joins TRBV11-2 to TRBJ2-3; 8 bases map to TRBD1. Germline V gives CDR1 SGHAT, CDR2 FQNNGV. The CDR3 totals 15 residues. V lost 3 bases, J lost 4 bases, and 6 bases stayed unmatched. Here the CDR3 DNA reads TGTGCCAGCAGCTTCGTAAGGACAGGGCCAGATACGCAGTATTTT. It is translated as CASSFVRTGPDTQYF.

This clonotype was detected a few times. The J gene is TRBJ1-4, the V gene TRBV28; 11 bases match TRBD1. Trimming at V came to 6 bases and at J to 12 bases, leaving 21 bases not matched to a gene. The CDR3 length is 18 residues. The germline gives CDR1 MDHEN, CDR2 SYDVKM. This CDR3 is CASSSRTRWTGGTKQLFF. In DNA form, the CDR3 reads TGTGCCAGCAGCTCAAGAACAAGATGGACAGGGGGCACCAAGCAACTGTTTTTT.

The chain is built from TRBV11-2 and TRBJ2-7, with D maybe TRBD1 (6 bases). This CDR3 is 14 amino acids long. The germline CDR1 and CDR2 sequences are SGHAT and FQNNGV. The V gene lost 1 base and the J gene lost 9 bases, with 16 bases spanning the gap. CDR3 sequence: CASSLAGQSLGQYF. The CDR3 DNA reads as TGTGCCAGCAGCTTAGCCGGACAGAGTCTCGGGCAGTACTTC.

This clonotype was found a few times. The genes are TRBV4-1 and TRBJ2-3; TRBD1 is a possible D gene (6 bases). The V end lost 4 bases, the J end lost 1 base, and 12 bases lay between the germline ends. Germline values: CDR1 MGHRA, CDR2 YSYEKL. This CDR3 spans 15 amino acids. The CDR3 sequence: CASSPIGGRTDTQYF. Written as DNA, the CDR3 is TGCGCCAGCAGCCCCATAGGGGGTCGCACAGATACGCAGTATTTT.

This clonotype was observed a few times. CDR3 bases: TGTGCCAGCAAAACCACGACACGACTAGCGGGAGAGCAGTTCTTC. Translating it yields CASKTTTRLAGEQFF. The V gene is TRBV28, the J gene TRBJ2-1, with 11 bases lining up with TRBD2. CDR3 size: 15 residues. The germline V gene has CDR1 MDHEN and CDR2 SYDVKM. The junction had 12 bases not matched to a gene; V was cut back by 7 bases and J by 10 bases.

V is TRBV28 and J is TRBJ2-7; 10 bases match TRBD1. The CDR3 is 13 residues long. V trimming: 7 bases; J trimming: 6 bases; junction bases outside the gene matches: 6. CDR1 is MDHEN, CDR2 SYDVKM, per germline. CDR3 protein: CASKTGGSVEQYF. The CDR3 coding sequence is TGTGCCAGCAAGACAGGGGGCTCAGTCGAGCAGTACTTC.

This clonotype has just a few counts. The genes are TRBV7-6 and TRBJ1-2, with 8 positions matching TRBD1. V trimming: 4 bases; J trimming: 5 bases; junction bases outside the gene matches: 6. Per the germline V gene, CDR1 is SGHVS and CDR2 is FNYEAQ. The CDR3 loop spans 14 amino acids. The CDR3 bases are TGTGCCAGCAGCTCCCAACAGGGGGGTTATGGCTACACCTTC. Its protein product is CASSSQQGGYGYTF.

The rearrangement uses TRBV11-3 and TRBJ2-1; possible D gene TRBD1, 5 bases. V gave up 2 bases and J gave up 10 bases, with 12 bases separating them. The CDR3 is made up of 13 amino acids. Looked up from germline, CDR1 is SGHNT and CDR2 is YENEEA. The CDR3 coding sequence is TGTGCCAGCAGCTTATCCTTCGCAGGGGAGCAGTTCTTC. Translating it yields CASSLSFAGEQFF. The whole variable domain, filled in from reference TRBV11-3 and TRBJ2-1, reads EAGVVQSPRYKIIEKKQPVAFWCNPISGHNTLYWYLQNLGQGPELLIRYENEEAVDDSQLPKDRFSAERLKGVDSTLKIQPAELGDSAVYLCASSLSFAGEQFFGPGTRLTVL.